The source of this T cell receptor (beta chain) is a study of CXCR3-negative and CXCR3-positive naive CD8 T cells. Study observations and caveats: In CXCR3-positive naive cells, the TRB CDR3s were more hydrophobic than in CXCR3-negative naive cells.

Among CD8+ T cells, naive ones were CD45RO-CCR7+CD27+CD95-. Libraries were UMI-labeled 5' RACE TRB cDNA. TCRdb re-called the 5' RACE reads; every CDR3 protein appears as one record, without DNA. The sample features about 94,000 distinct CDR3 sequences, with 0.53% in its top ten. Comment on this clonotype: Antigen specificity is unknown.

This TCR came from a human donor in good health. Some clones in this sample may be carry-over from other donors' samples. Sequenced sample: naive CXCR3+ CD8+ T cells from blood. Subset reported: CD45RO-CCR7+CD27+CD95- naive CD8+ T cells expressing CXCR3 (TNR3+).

The chain's CDR3 is CASSLVRSGYEQYF. The chain combines TRBV28 with TRBJ2-7. CDR1 is MDHEN, CDR2 SYDVKM, per germline. The CDR3 spans 14 residues.